This TCR beta chain was recorded in a study of T cells after yellow fever vaccination. Study conclusions and caveats: Among primary-vaccination clones, most reappeared after the booster, at about 95% for CD4 and roughly 88% for CD8. Shared CD4/CD8 clonotypes were a small share, likely from convergent recombination.

TCRdb reanalysed the 5' RACE reads using MiXCR and keeps one entry per CDR3 protein. Here the sample spans roughly 350,000 distinct CDR3 sequences, over 4% being singletons. This CDR3 spans 15 amino acids. The ends were cut back, 4 bases at V and 7 bases at J, with 14 bases in the middle. This clonotype has more than one count but fewer than ten. Its antigen is not known. The V and J genes are TRBV12-3 or TRBV12-4 and TRBJ1-6; maybe TRBD1 (6 bases). The receptor comes from a man aged 18 to 30 who received the YFV17D yellow fever vaccine. Here the sequenced sample was PBMCs, taken 5 days after the yellow fever booster vaccination. The CDR3 DNA follows: TGTGCCAGCAGTTGGGGGGCGGGAACGAATTCACCCCTCCACTTT. This codes for CASSWGAGTNSPLHF.